These 25 T cell receptor beta chains were sequenced from one sample in a study of T cell responses to AZD1222 COVID-19 vaccine. Repertoires were generated with immunoSEQ multiplex PCR, while TCRdb's copy carries only in-frame clones and drops some. The sample has approximately 130,000 clones; 89% are singletons. This sample comprised peripheral blood, obtained 28 days after the second AZD1222 dose. Receptor source: an adult who received the AZD1222 COVID-19 vaccine.

This clone was detected once. This chain connects TRBV10-3 to TRBJ2-1; D may be TRBD1 or TRBD2 (5 bases each). V lost 9 bases, J lost 8 bases, and 26 bases lay in between. The V gene's germline CDR1 is ENHRY and CDR2 SYGVKD. The CDR3 extends over 16 amino acids. The CDR3 DNA reads as TGTGCCATTAAAACGGCTGAGGGGAGCGGCACAGATGAGCAGTTCTTC. It specifies CAIKTAEGSGTDEQFF.

The chain couples TRBV4-1 to TRBJ2-1; 8 bases match TRBD2. V lost 3 bases to trimming and J lost 0 bases; unmatched junction nucleotides: 4. The CDR3 has 16 amino acids. Germline lookup yields CDR1 MGHRA and CDR2 YSYEKL. CDR3 sequence: CASSHPSGSSYNEQFF. CDR3 nucleotides: TGCGCCAGCAGCCATCCCAGCGGGAGCTCCTACAATGAGCAGTTCTTC.

The chain uses TRBV6-5 and TRBJ2-2; TRBD2 matches 9 bases. Germline assignment: CDR1 MNHEY and CDR2 SVGAGI. CDR3 length: 16 amino acids. Trimming took 0 bases from V and 2 from J; bases not matched to a gene: 1. The DNA for the CDR3 is TGTGCCAGCAGTTACTCGGGACTAGCAAACACCGGGGAGCTGTTTTTT. Its protein product is CASSYSGLANTGELFF.

There are a few counts of this clone. The chain links TRBV7-9 to TRBJ2-5, with unresolved D. V lost 1 base, J lost 4 bases, and 13 bases lay in between. Per germline, CDR1 SEHNR and CDR2 FQNEAQ (reference sequence). The CDR3 consists of 15 residues. The CDR3 sequence is CASSLGGSGLETQYF. The CDR3 region has the DNA TGTGCCAGCAGCTTAGGGGGATCGGGCCTAGAGACCCAGTACTTC.

The chain is built from TRBV5-1 and TRBJ2-7; 12 bases map to TRBD2. Per germline, CDR1 SGHRS and CDR2 YFSETQ. The CDR3 is made up of 17 amino acids. The ends lost 1 base at V and 0 bases at J; junction bases unmatched: 5. The DNA for the CDR3 is TGCGCCAGCAGCTTGACCCTAGCGGGGGGGAGCTCCTACGAGCAGTACTTC. Translated, it gives CASSLTLAGGSSYEQYF.

The V gene is TRBV5-5, the J gene TRBJ1-5; 7 nucleotides match TRBD1. This CDR3 comprises 16 residues. Germline V gene lookup returns CDR1 SGHKS and CDR2 YYEKEE (reference sequence). J was trimmed by 1 base and V by 4 bases; bases with no gene match: 8. The CDR3 loop reads CASSLGQGGSNQPQHF. CDR3 nucleotides: TGTGCCAGCAGCCTTGGCCAGGGGGGAAGCAATCAGCCCCAGCATTTT.

DNA for the CDR3: TGCGCCAGCAGCCAAGTTGGGCCCAGGGCCTATGGCTACACCTTC. Translating it yields CASSQVGPRAYGYTF. The chain recombines TRBV4-3 with TRBJ1-2; TRBD1 is a possible D gene (5 bases). This CDR3 comprises 15 residues. V dropped 1 base and J dropped 4 bases, with 13 bases sitting between them. Germline CDR1 LGHNA, CDR2 YSLEER.

The chain carries TRBV12-3 or TRBV12-4 and TRBJ1-6; D unresolved. The CDR3 consists of 12 residues. Trimming took off 3 bases at V and 12 bases at J, with 9 bases between the two ends. DNA for the CDR3: TGTGCCAGCAGTTTTGGACCCGAACCCCTCCACTTT. This codes for CASSFGPEPLHF.

The chain couples TRBV7-2 to TRBJ2-2, with 11 bases matching TRBD1. Germline assignment: CDR1 SGHTA and CDR2 FQGNSA. V shed 5 bases, J shed 0 bases, and the junction held 2 bases outside the gene matches. The CDR3 is made up of 16 amino acids. CDR3 bases: TGTGCCAGCAGCGGACAGGGGGCTCCGAACACCGGGGAGCTGTTTTTT. Translated, it gives CASSGQGAPNTGELFF.

This sequence joins TRBV6-5 and TRBJ1-2; possible D gene TRBD1, 6 bases. The CDR3 totals 14 residues. V was shortened by 3 bases and J by 3 bases, with 11 bases between the two germline ends. Germline-derived CDR1 and CDR2 are MNHEY and SVGAGI. The CDR3 here is CASSYLQGHYGYTF. DNA of the CDR3: TGTGCCAGCAGTTATCTACAGGGCCACTATGGCTACACCTTC.

The chain carries TRBV20-1 and TRBJ2-1; D is tentatively TRBD1 or TRBD2 (5 bases each). The germline CDR1 and CDR2 sequences are DFQATT and SNEGSKA (reference sequence). The CDR3 is made up of 14 amino acids. V was pared by 3 bases and J by 3 bases, with 12 bases between. The CDR3 spells CSASRGEFYNEQFF. Written as DNA, the CDR3 is TGCAGTGCTAGTCGAGGGGAGTTCTACAATGAGCAGTTCTTC.

J is TRBJ1-1 and V is TRBV27; D might be TRBD1 (5 bases). This CDR3 has 16 residues. Germline V gene lookup returns CDR1 MNHEY and CDR2 SMNVEV (reference sequence). Trimming shortened V by 1 base and J by 2 bases, and 14 bases separated the two germline ends. CDR3 amino acids: CASSLFPPGINTEAFF. The CDR3 DNA follows: TGTGCCAGCAGTTTATTCCCACCAGGGATCAACACTGAAGCTTTCTTT.

Regarding this clone: Additional DNA sequences in this sample encode the identical CDR3. V gene TRBV7-9 combines with J gene TRBJ1-3, with D unresolved. From germline, CDR1 is SEHNR and CDR2 FQNEAQ (reference sequence). CDR3 length: 14 amino acids. V was pared by 5 bases and J by 2 bases, with 10 bases between. CDR3 in amino acids: CASSPDIAGNTIYF. CDR3 sequence (DNA): TGTGCCAGCAGCCCAGACATAGCTGGAAACACCATATATTTT. The complete variable domain, with remaining parts taken from reference TRBV7-9 and TRBJ1-3, reads DTGVSQNPRHKITKRGQNVTFRCDPISEHNRLYWYRQTLGQGPEFLTYFQNEAQLEKSRLLSDRFSAERPKGSFSTLEIQRTEQGDSAMYLCASSPDIAGNTIYFGEGSWLTVV.

In DNA, the CDR3 is TGTGCCAGCGCCCGCGGGGGGCGAGATGGAAACACCATATATTTT. Amino acids: CASARGGRDGNTIYF. This chain connects TRBV7-6 to TRBJ1-3; perhaps TRBD1 as D (6 bases). The CDR3 sequence is 15 residues long. The V and J ends lost 8 bases and 3 bases respectively, with 17 bases between them. Germline values: CDR1 SGHVS, CDR2 FNYEAQ.

The chain joins TRBV7-6 to TRBJ2-2, with D unclear. V was trimmed by 1 base and J by 2 bases, leaving 11 bases between them. Germline values: CDR1 SGHVS, CDR2 FNYEAQ. CDR3 length: 16 amino acids. CDR3 bases: TGTGCCAGCAGCTTAGTGACGCTACTAAACACCGGGGAGCTGTTTTTT. Residues: CASSLVTLLNTGELFF.

The chain combines TRBV25-1 with TRBJ2-5; the D gene is possibly TRBD2 (5 bases). CDR1 is MGHDK and CDR2 is SYGVNS in the germline V gene. CDR3 length equals 13 residues. Trimming shortened V by 6 bases and J by 3 bases, and 11 bases separated the two germline ends. Written as DNA, the CDR3 is TGTGCCAGCAGCCAGCGGTTTAAAGAGACCCAGTACTTC. Translating it yields CASSQRFKETQYF.

This clone was picked up a small number of times. The genes are TRBV19 and TRBJ1-3; D is undetermined. Germline CDR1 reads LNHDA; CDR2 reads SQIVND (reference sequence). Trimming removed 5 bases from V and 0 bases from J, with 5 bases in between. The CDR3 covers 13 residues. CDR3 sequence reads: CASSPASGNTIYF. DNA for the CDR3: TGTGCCAGTAGTCCGGCCTCTGGAAACACCATATATTTT.

The chain uses TRBV6-2 or TRBV6-3 and TRBJ2-5; weak D call: TRBD2 (5 bases). With 0 bases removed from V and 3 bases from J, the gap between germline ends came to 14 bases. The length of the CDR3 is 16 residues. Germline values: CDR1 MNHEY, CDR2 SVGEGT. The CDR3 DNA sequence: TGTGCCAGCAGTTACTCGATTTGGCTAGCAGAAGAGACCCAGTACTTC. Its translation is CASSYSIWLAEETQYF.

The chain couples TRBV27 to TRBJ1-4; D uncertain. The CDR3 is 13 residues long. The ends were cut back, 7 bases at V and 2 bases at J, with 8 bases in the middle. Germline values: CDR1 MNHEY, CDR2 SMNVEV (reference sequence). The CDR3 here is CASTRTTNEKLFF. The CDR3 DNA sequence: TGTGCCAGCACCCGAACTACTAATGAAAAACTGTTTTTT.

The rearrangement joins TRBV12-3 or TRBV12-4 to TRBJ1-5; D is ambiguous. This CDR3 region has 13 residues. V gave up 9 bases and J gave up 0 bases, with 9 bases separating them. CDR3 DNA: TGTGCCAGTTCGGACCTTAGCAATCAGCCCCAGCATTTT. This codes for CASSDLSNQPQHF.

Written as DNA, the CDR3 is TGTGCCAGTAGTACCCTCTTGACAGGGAGGGAGACCCAGTACTTC. Translating gives CASSTLLTGRETQYF. V is TRBV19 and J is TRBJ2-5, with TRBD1 as a possible D gene (7 bases). CDR1 is LNHDA, CDR2 SQIVND, per germline (reference sequence). V lost 4 bases to trimming and J lost 5 bases, with 17 bases between them. The CDR3 has 15 amino acids. Full variable domain (remainder filled in from reference TRBV19 and TRBJ2-5): DGGITQSPKYLFRKEGQNVTLSCEQNLNHDAMYWYRQDPGQGLRLIYYSQIVNDFQKGDIAEGYSVSREKKESFPLTVTSAQKNPTAFYLCASSTLLTGRETQYFGPGTRLLVL.

This clone was seen only a few times. Here the CDR3 reads CASSYGTPTYNEQFF. CDR3 nucleotide sequence: TGTGCCAGCAGCTATGGGACACCCACCTACAATGAGCAGTTCTTC. The chain carries TRBV7-9 and TRBJ2-1; D may be TRBD1 (6 bases). The CDR3 sequence is 15 residues long. The V gene lost 4 bases and the J gene lost 2 bases, with 12 bases spanning the gap. Germline CDR1 SEHNR, CDR2 FQNEAQ (reference sequence).

This rearrangement joins TRBV6-7 to TRBJ1-4, with 7 bases identical to TRBD1. TRBV6-7 is recorded as an ORF, its role being uncertain. V lost 3 bases and J lost 8; bases outside the gene matches: 9. The CDR3 is 15 amino acids. Written as DNA, the CDR3 is TGTGCCAGCAGTTATAGGGGACAGCTAAGGGAAAAACTGTTTTTT. It codes for CASSYRGQLREKLFF.

CDR3 loop: CASSQGTAYNSPLHF. In DNA, the CDR3 is TGTGCCAGCAGCCAAGGGACAGCGTATAATTCACCCCTCCACTTT. This chain links TRBV3-1 (or the pseudogene TRBV3-2) with TRBJ1-6, with D perhaps matching TRBD1 (6 bases). CDR3 size: 15 residues. V dropped 1 base and J dropped 4 bases, with 8 bases sitting between them. Germline V lookup: CDR1 LGHDT, CDR2 YNNKEL (reference sequence).

The V call is TRBV6-5, the J call TRBJ1-1; the D gene is possibly TRBD1 (5 bases). The CDR3 has 15 residues. The ends were cut back, 5 bases at V and 3 bases at J, with 16 bases in the middle. Germline-derived CDR1 and CDR2 are MNHEY and SVGAGI. The CDR3 loop is CASSSAGGLDTEAFF. The CDR3 DNA follows: TGTGCCAGCAGTAGCGCGGGGGGTTTGGACACTGAAGCTTTCTTT.